Listed below are T cell receptor beta chains from one sample, sequenced in a study of sequential checkpoint blockade in melanoma. TCRdb's table, derived via immunoSEQ multiplex PCR, lists solely in-frame clones and lacks some. The sample shows around 4,600 clones, about 30% of them seen only once. The sequencing used tumor tissue (inferred from file names), collected from a patient given nivolumab and ipilimumab in sequence. These receptor sequences come from a human donor with melanoma. CDR3s include the opening cysteine and the closing phenylalanine or tryptophan. Each record gives: D gene, clone size, J gene, V gene, CDR3 DNA, CDR3 protein. D genes are given only for firm matches. Size tells how often a clone was seen (once, few, many) or the class of an expanded clone, and some rows leave it out.

>TRBD2|few|TRBJ2-5|TRBV7-6
TGTGCCAGCAGCTTAGTCGGGGGGGGATCCCAAGAGACCCAGTACTTC
CASSLVGGGSQETQYF
>TRBD2|.|TRBJ2-7|TRBV5-1
TGCGCCAGCAGCCCGTGGGGGACTAGCGCGTACGAGCAGTACTTC
CASSPWGTSAYEQYF
>TRBD2|many|TRBJ2-3|TRBV2
TGTGCCAGCAGCTCCAAGGGACTAGCGGGGACTAGCACAGATACGCAGTATTTT
CASSSKGLAGTSTDTQYF
>TRBD1|few|TRBJ2-3|TRBV11-3
TGTGCCAGCAGCGCCAGACAGGGAACAGATACGCAGTATTTT
CASSARQGTDTQYF
>TRBD1|.|TRBJ2-5|TRBV28
TGTGCCAGCAGTGAATACTGGACAGGGGCCGGAGAGACCCAGTACTTC
CASSEYWTGAGETQYF
>TRBD2|few|TRBJ2-7|TRBV28
TGTGCCAGCATAACCGGGACTAGCGGCGGGCAGTACTTC
CASITGTSGGQYF
>.|.|TRBJ1-2|TRBV14
TGTGCCAGCAGCCATATCCGCTATGGCTACACCTTC
CASSHIRYGYTF
>TRBD1|medium-sized|TRBJ2-3|TRBV6-8
TGTGCCAGCAGTTACCGGGACAGGAGCACAGATACGCAGTATTTT
CASSYRDRSTDTQYF
>.|.|TRBJ1-3|TRBV6-8
TGTGCCAGCAGTTCCCACCCGACCGCTGGGGGAAACACCATATATTTT
CASSSHPTAGGNTIYF
>TRBD2|.|TRBJ2-1|TRBV6-8
TGTGCCAGCAGTTCCCGGCCGGGCGGGGGTGAGCAGTTCTTC
CASSSRPGGGEQFF
>TRBD1|medium-sized|TRBJ2-5|TRBV11-3
TGTGCCAGCAGCCAAAACCAGGGGGCGCGAGAGACCCAGTACTTC
CASSQNQGARETQYF
>.|medium-sized|TRBJ2-5|TRBV6-8
TGTGCCAGCAGTTCCCCCACGGGTGGACAAGAGACCCAGTACTTC
CASSSPTGGQETQYF
>.|.|TRBJ2-1|TRBV23-1
TGCGCCAGCAGCCAAGATGATCAAACCCTCTCAAGCTCCTACAATGAGCAGTTCTTC
CASSQDDQTLSSSYNEQFF
>TRBD1|many|TRBJ1-1|TRBV9
TGTGCCAGCAGCCCATGGGGACAGGGTAACACTGAAGCTTTCTTT
CASSPWGQGNTEAFF
>.|few|TRBJ2-4|TRBV6-8
TGTGCCAGCAGTTACTCCGGAGCGGAAAAAAACATTCAGTACTTC
CASSYSGAEKNIQYF
>.|.|TRBJ2-5|TRBV18
TGTGCCAGCTCACCTCGCGGAGAGACCCAGTACTTC
CASSPRGETQYF
>.|.|TRBJ2-3|TRBV10-2
TGCGCCAGCAGGCGGGCGAGAGGGGAGGTTTCAGATACGCAGTATTTT
CASRRARGEVSDTQYF
>TRBD1|many|TRBJ1-1|TRBV11-3
TGTGCCAGCAGACCGACAGGGGGCGTCACTGAAGCTTTCTTT
CASRPTGGVTEAFF
>.|.|TRBJ1-1|TRBV4-1
TGCGCCAGCAGCCATCCCGGGACACAGAACACTGAAGCTTTCTTT
CASSHPGTQNTEAFF
>TRBD2|many|TRBJ2-5|TRBV6-8
TGTGCCAGCAGTTATACGACTAGCGGGAGGGCCCAACCCTGGGAGACCCAGTACTTC
CASSYTTSGRAQPWETQYF
>.|.|TRBJ1-5|TRBV6-8
TGTGCCAGCAGTGAGCTGACTCTCCCCCAGCATTTT
CASSELTLPQHF
>TRBD2|medium-sized|TRBJ2-1|TRBV10-3
TGTGCCATCAGTGAGCCGGTTGAGGGAGGGCGGCAGTTCTTC
CAISEPVEGGRQFF
>TRBD2|.|TRBJ2-5|TRBV19
TGTGCCAGTAGTACACTCTCTTCGGGACTAGCGGGGGAAACGCAAGAGACCCAGTACTTC
CASSTLSSGLAGETQETQYF
>.|few|TRBJ2-3|TRBV8-2
TGTGCCAGCAGTTTAAGAGCGGGACGCACAGATACGCAGTATTTT
CASSLRAGRTDTQYF
>.|medium-sized|TRBJ2-7|TRBV11-3
TGTGCCAGCAGCTTAGATGGACAGAGCTCCTACGAGCAGTACTTC
CASSLDGQSSYEQYF
>.|few|TRBJ1-5|TRBV28
TGTGCCAGCAGTTTCGGGCGCGGACAGCCCCAGCATTTT
CASSFGRGQPQHF
>TRBD2|once|TRBJ2-1|TRBV10-2
TGCGCCAGCAGGCAATCCTCCGGGACTATTAATGAGCAGTTCTTC
CASRQSSGTINEQFF
>.|few|TRBJ1-1|TRBV23-1
TGCGCCAGCAGCTTCGAATCGAACACTGAAGCTTTCTTT
CASSFESNTEAFF
>.|.|TRBJ1-1|TRBV19
TGTGCCAGTAGTATCGGGGGATGGAACACTGAAGCTTTCTTT
CASSIGGWNTEAFF
>.|few|TRBJ1-4|TRBV6-8
TGTGCCATCAGCGCCGGACGGAACCTAAATGAAAAACTGTTTTTT
CAISAGRNLNEKLFF
>.|few|TRBJ1-5|TRBV19
TGTGCCAGCCGCGAGAGGGGGGTCGGTCAGCCCCAGCATTTT
CASRERGVGQPQHF
>.|few|TRBJ1-3|TRBV9
TGTGCCAGCAGCGACGGGCCAGGGATGTTGGAAAACACCATATATTTT
CASSDGPGMLENTIYF
>TRBD2|.|TRBJ2-2|TRBV7-1
TGTGCCAGCAGCGGACTAGCTTCCGGGGAGCTGTTTTTT
CASSGLASGELFF
>.|few|TRBJ1-2|TRBV6-8
TGTGCCAGCAGTTACCAGGGAGGGAGGTATGGCTACACCTTC
CASSYQGGRYGYTF
>.|many|TRBJ1-4|TRBV11-3
TGTGCCAGCAGCTTGCGGCCAGCTCTTAATGAAAAACTGTTTTTT
CASSLRPALNEKLFF
>.|.|TRBJ2-5|TRBV18
TGTGCCAGCTCCCCCCAGTACCAAGAGACCCAGTACTTC
CASSPQYQETQYF
>TRBD2|few|TRBJ2-7|TRBV6-8
TGTGCCAGCGTACTAGCGGGAGGTCGAGAGCAGTACTTC
CASVLAGGREQYF
>.|few|TRBJ1-4|TRBV6-8
TGTGCCAGCAGAACGGACGGACGGTCAACTAATGAAAAACTGTTTTTT
CASRTDGRSTNEKLFF
>.|.|TRBJ2-7|TRBV18
TGTGCCAGCTCACCACAAGGCCCAAAGCCCTACGAGCAGTACTTC
CASSPQGPKPYEQYF